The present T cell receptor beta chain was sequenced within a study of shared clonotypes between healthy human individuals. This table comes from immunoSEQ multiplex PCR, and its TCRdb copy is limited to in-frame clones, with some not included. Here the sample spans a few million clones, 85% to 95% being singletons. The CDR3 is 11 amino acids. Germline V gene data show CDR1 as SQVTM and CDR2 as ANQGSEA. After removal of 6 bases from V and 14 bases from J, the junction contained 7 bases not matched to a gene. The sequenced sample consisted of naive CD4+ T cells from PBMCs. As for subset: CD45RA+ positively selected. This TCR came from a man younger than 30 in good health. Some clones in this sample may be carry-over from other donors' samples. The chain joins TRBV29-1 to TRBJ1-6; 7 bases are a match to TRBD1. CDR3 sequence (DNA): TGCAGCGTCATTACAGGGGACACCCTCCACTTT. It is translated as CSVITGDTLHF.